This passage covers 30 T cell receptor beta chains from one sample sequenced in a study of control samples from healthy donors and cancer patients. Clones were read by immunoSEQ multiplex PCR, and TCRdb kept only the in-frame ones, dropping some. The top ten clones hold about 14% of a sample with 250,000 to 300,000 clones, approximately 80% of them seen once. Sequencing was carried out using PBMCs. The receptors here all came from a woman aged 55-69 years with lung cancer.

The rearrangement joins TRBV7-9 to TRBJ2-3, with D maybe TRBD2 (5 bases). Per the germline V gene, CDR1 is SEHNR and CDR2 is FQNEAQ (reference sequence). This CDR3 spans 15 amino acids. Trimming cost V 5 bases and J 2 bases, with 14 bases left between them. The chain's CDR3 is CASSTEDFYTDTQYF. In DNA, the CDR3 is TGTGCCAGCAGCACAGAGGACTTCTACACAGATACGCAGTATTTT.

V is TRBV2 and J is TRBJ2-5; the D is unclear. This CDR3 spans 12 amino acids. The V end was cut by 6 bases, the J end by 5 bases, with 10 bases between. Per germline, CDR1 SNHLY and CDR2 FYNNEI. The CDR3 DNA reads as TGTGCCAGCAGCACCCTAGGGGAGACCCAGTACTTC. The encoded protein is CASSTLGETQYF. Using reference TRBV2 and TRBJ2-5 for the parts outside the CDR3, the full variable domain is EPEVTQTPSHQVTQMGQEVILRCVPISNHLYFYWYRQILGQKVEFLVSFYNNEISEKSEIFDDQFSVERPDGSNFTLKIRSTKLEDSAMYFCASSTLGETQYFGPGTRLLVL.

The V and J genes are TRBV27 and TRBJ2-3; 10 bases match TRBD1. J gave up 1 base and V 6 bases, and 13 bases lay outside the gene matches. Germline CDR1 MNHEY, CDR2 SMNVEV (reference sequence). CDR3 length: 18 residues. The CDR3 DNA reads TGTGCCAGCAGAAGGGACAGGGGCTACGAGAGGGGCACAGATACGCAGTATTTT. Its translation is CASRRDRGYERGTDTQYF.

CDR3 loop: CASSNRAGEKLFF. The CDR3 bases are TGTGCCAGCAGTAACAGGGCCGGTGAAAAACTGTTTTTT. J is TRBJ1-4 and V is TRBV6-6; the D gene is possibly TRBD1 (6 bases). Per the germline V gene, CDR1 is MNHNY and CDR2 is SVGAGI (reference sequence). CDR3 length: 13 residues. V was clipped by 5 bases and J by 7 bases, with 11 bases between them.

This clone was observed at least ten times. This rearrangement joins TRBV7-2 to TRBJ1-5; D ambiguous. V was shortened by 3 bases and J by 4 bases, with 7 bases between the two germline ends. The CDR3 loop spans 13 amino acids. CDR1 is SGHTA and CDR2 is FQGNSA in the germline V gene. The CDR3 region is CASSFRPNQPQHF. The CDR3 region has the DNA TGTGCCAGCAGCTTCCGCCCAAATCAGCCCCAGCATTTT. The complete variable domain, with remaining parts taken from reference TRBV7-2 and TRBJ1-5, reads GAGVSQSPSNKVTEKGKDVELRCDPISGHTALYWYRQSLGQGLEFLIYFQGNSAPDKSGLPSDRFSAERTGGSVSTLTIQRTQQEDSAVYLCASSFRPNQPQHFGDGTRLSIL.

The gene calls are TRBV5-1 and TRBJ1-4; 8 bases match TRBD1. The CDR3 has 15 amino acids. Germline assignment: CDR1 SGHRS and CDR2 YFSETQ. J lost 5 bases, V lost 4 bases, and 7 bases had no gene match. The CDR3 nucleotides are TGCGCCAGCAGCCACACCGACAGGGGAAATGAAAAACTGTTTTTT. This translates into CASSHTDRGNEKLFF.

The CDR3 is CASSDSPGQAFF. CDR3 nucleotides: TGTGCCAGCAGTGACTCCCCCGGCCAGGCTTTCTTT. The rearrangement links TRBV6-4 to TRBJ1-1; D is unclear. Germline CDR1 and CDR2: MRHNA and SNTAGT. With 0 bases removed from V and 11 bases from J, the gap between germline ends came to 10 bases. The CDR3 covers 12 residues.

V is TRBV7-9 and J is TRBJ1-1; D remains unclear. The CDR3 is 13 residues long. CDR1 is SEHNR, CDR2 FQNEAQ, per germline (reference sequence). The V end was cut by 0 bases, the J end by 1 base, with 3 bases between. CDR3 amino acids: CASSLAKNTEAFF. The CDR3 coding sequence is TGTGCCAGCAGCTTAGCTAAGAACACTGAAGCTTTCTTT.

The V and J genes are TRBV28 and TRBJ2-7, with 10 positions matching TRBD2. With V trimmed by 3 bases and J by 2 bases, 7 bases remained unmatched. The germline V gene encodes CDR1 MDHEN and CDR2 SYDVKM. The CDR3 loop spans 16 amino acids. The CDR3 protein is CASSFTLAGLTYEQYF. CDR3 in DNA: TGTGCCAGCAGTTTTACACTAGCGGGACTCACCTACGAGCAGTACTTC.

This clone was seen only once. This chain uses TRBV18 with TRBJ1-3; D call uncertain. There are 16 residues in the CDR3. V was cut by 5 bases and J by 0 bases, with 14 bases left in between. Germline lookup yields CDR1 KGHSH and CDR2 LQKENI. CDR3 nucleotide sequence: TGTGCCAGCTCATCTTCTACAGCGAGCTCTGGAAACACCATATATTTT. It is translated as CASSSSTASSGNTIYF.

A single count supports this clone. J is TRBJ2-2 and V is TRBV27, with a tentative D call TRBD2 (5 bases). CDR3 length equals 16 residues. Germline-derived CDR1 and CDR2 are MNHEY and SMNVEV (reference sequence). V was cut by 6 bases and J by 0 bases, with 14 bases left in between. CDR3 DNA sequence: TGTGCCAGCAGGATGGGAGCATACGCGAACACCGGGGAGCTGTTTTTT. This codes for CASRMGAYANTGELFF.

The chain has TRBV5-1 and TRBJ2-2; D gene uncertain. Trimming left V 5 bases short and J 0 bases short, with 8 bases between. The length of the CDR3 is 14 residues. Germline V lookup: CDR1 SGHRS, CDR2 YFSETQ. The CDR3: CASSDVPNTGELFF. CDR3 bases: TGCGCCAGCAGTGACGTCCCGAACACCGGGGAGCTGTTTTTT.

The gene calls are TRBV18 and TRBJ1-4; D gene ambiguous. The CDR3 consists of 15 residues. Looked up from germline, CDR1 is KGHSH and CDR2 is LQKENI. Trimming cost V 3 bases and J 8 bases, with 16 bases left between them. CDR3 DNA sequence: TGTGCCAGCTCACCCCCAGACGGGGTGGGAGAAAAACTGTTTTTT. Protein sequence: CASSPPDGVGEKLFF.

The chain has TRBV5-1 and TRBJ1-2; no definite D call. Germline V gives CDR1 SGHRS, CDR2 YFSETQ. The CDR3 spans 15 residues. The V and J ends lost 2 bases and 3 bases respectively, with 14 bases between them. This chain's CDR3 is CASSFEGSPDYGYTF. The CDR3 region has the DNA TGCGCCAGCAGCTTTGAAGGGAGTCCGGACTATGGCTACACCTTC.

V is TRBV18 and J is TRBJ2-1, with 8 bases identical to TRBD2. In germline, CDR1 is KGHSH, CDR2 LQKENI. After removal of 3 bases from V and 2 bases from J, the junction contained 6 bases not matched to a gene. The CDR3 consists of 16 residues. CDR3 nucleotide sequence: TGTGCCAGCTCACCCCAGGCACTAGCGGCCTACAATGAGCAGTTCTTC. Protein: CASSPQALAAYNEQFF.

The genes are TRBV10-3 and TRBJ2-1; D is undetermined. The CDR3 has 15 amino acids. Germline CDR1 reads ENHRY; CDR2 reads SYGVKD. V was trimmed by 3 bases and J by 6 bases, leaving 15 bases between them. This CDR3 is CAISDVYLQTNEQFF. DNA of the CDR3: TGTGCCATCAGTGATGTATATCTACAGACCAATGAGCAGTTCTTC.

In its sample, this clone was seen once. V and J are TRBV30 and TRBJ1-6; D is unclear. CDR1 is GTSNPN, CDR2 SVGIG, per germline (reference sequence). Trimming left V 2 bases short and J 10 bases short, with 12 bases between. The CDR3 consists of 13 residues. The CDR3: CAWSSMDGSPLHF. The CDR3 DNA sequence: TGTGCCTGGAGTAGTATGGATGGCTCACCCCTCCACTTT. The variable domain in full, completed from reference TRBV30 and TRBJ1-6, reads SQTIHQWPATLVQPVGSPLSLECTVEGTSNPNLYWYRQAAGRGLQLLFYSVGIGQISSEVPQNLSASRPQDRQFILSSKKLLLSDSGFYLCAWSSMDGSPLHFGNGTRLTVT.

The V call is TRBV3-1 (or the pseudogene TRBV3-2), the J call TRBJ1-1; D remains unclear. Germline CDR1 and CDR2: LGHDT and YNNKEL (reference sequence). This CDR3 contains 14 residues. The V end was cut by 1 base, the J end by 1 base, with 7 bases between. CDR3 nucleotides: TGTGCCAGCAGCCAAGCTCTCGGGAACACTGAAGCTTTCTTT. It translates to CASSQALGNTEAFF.

V gene TRBV7-9 combines with J gene TRBJ1-1; 9 bases line up with TRBD1. With V trimmed by 1 base and J by 4 bases, 7 bases remained unmatched. CDR1 SEHNR and CDR2 FQNEAQ come from the germline V gene (reference sequence). The length of the CDR3 is 16 residues. The CDR3 DNA reads TGTGCCAGCAGCTTAGGCGGGACAGGGATTGTCACTGAAGCTTTCTTT. Translated: CASSLGGTGIVTEAFF.

The chain recombines TRBV7-2 with TRBJ1-5; perhaps TRBD1 as D (6 bases). Trimming took off 5 bases at V and 4 bases at J, with 15 bases between the two ends. The CDR3 has 15 residues. Germline CDR1 and CDR2: SGHTA and FQGNSA. CDR3 in DNA: TGTGCCAGCAGCAAGGGGACATTCGCTAATCAGCCCCAGCATTTT. Translating it yields CASSKGTFANQPQHF.

The chain joins TRBV6-5 to TRBJ1-6; maybe TRBD1 (5 bases). Trimming shortened V by 5 bases and J by 3 bases, and 11 bases separated the two germline ends. Germline V CDR1 and CDR2: MNHEY, SVGAGI. This CDR3 has 15 amino acids. The CDR3 spells CASSPKGNYNSPLHF. Written as DNA, the CDR3 is TGTGCCAGCAGTCCGAAGGGGAACTATAATTCACCCCTCCACTTT.

The chain recombines TRBV6-1 with TRBJ1-6; weak D call: TRBD1 (5 bases). Trimming pared 2 bases from V and 6 bases from J, leaving 17 bases between. Germline-derived CDR1 and CDR2 are MNHNS and SASEGT. The CDR3 extends over 17 amino acids. CDR3 protein: CASSERGGGVPNSPLHF. Written as DNA, the CDR3 is TGTGCCAGCAGTGAAAGGGGTGGAGGCGTACCTAATTCACCCCTCCACTTT.

V gene TRBV5-1 combines with J gene TRBJ1-1; D might be TRBD1 (6 bases). The CDR3 is made up of 13 amino acids. V lost 3 bases and J lost 1, with 7 bases in between. The germline gives CDR1 SGHRS, CDR2 YFSETQ. The CDR3 DNA is TGCGCCAGCAGCTGGGGACAGAACACTGAAGCTTTCTTT. This encodes CASSWGQNTEAFF.

This chain connects TRBV7-2 to TRBJ2-5; D gene ambiguous. Trimming pared 5 bases from V and 2 bases from J, leaving 15 bases between. The germline V gene has CDR1 SGHTA and CDR2 FQGNSA. The CDR3 is 15 residues long. As DNA, the CDR3 is TGTGCCAGCAGCCCAATGGGCCGGAGACAAGAGACCCAGTACTTC. Amino acids: CASSPMGRRQETQYF.

V usage is TRBV3-1 (or the pseudogene TRBV3-2) and J usage is TRBJ2-1; 12 bases agree with TRBD2. Germline V gives CDR1 LGHDT, CDR2 YNNKEL (reference sequence). This CDR3 has 15 amino acids. V shed 4 bases, J shed 9 bases, and the junction held 7 bases outside the gene matches. CDR3 in DNA: TGTGCCAGCAGCCTAGGACTAGCGGGACGATCTGAGCAGTTCTTC. It encodes CASSLGLAGRSEQFF.

The genes are TRBV19 and TRBJ2-4, with 7 bases matching TRBD1. The trim removed 4 bases at V and 0 bases at J, leaving 6 bases unmatched. The CDR3 consists of 16 residues. CDR1 LNHDA and CDR2 SQIVND come from the germline V gene (reference sequence). The CDR3 spells CASSTGQELAKNIQYF. The DNA for the CDR3 is TGTGCCAGTAGTACCGGACAGGAACTAGCCAAAAACATTCAGTACTTC.

This clone showed up just once. This rearrangement joins TRBV19 to TRBJ1-1; 9 nucleotides align to TRBD1. The CDR3 totals 14 residues. V gave up 2 bases and J gave up 6 bases; unmatched junction bases: 4. The germline V gene encodes CDR1 LNHDA and CDR2 SQIVND (reference sequence). The CDR3 is CASSINRGRPEAFF. The CDR3 bases are TGTGCCAGTAGTATAAACAGGGGGCGTCCTGAAGCTTTCTTT.

The gene calls are TRBV11-2 and TRBJ2-7; D unclear. CDR1 is SGHAT, CDR2 FQNNGV, per germline. Trimming stripped 6 bases from V and 6 bases from J, with 18 bases between. CDR3 length: 14 residues. CDR3 in amino acids: CASSLDPGFSEQYF. DNA of the CDR3: TGTGCCAGCAGTTTGGACCCTGGCTTCTCCGAGCAGTACTTC.

This clone was seen once. The chain uses TRBV6-1 and TRBJ1-4; possible D gene TRBD1, 6 bases. Germline V gene lookup returns CDR1 MNHNS and CDR2 SASEGT. V lost 1 base to trimming and J lost 3 bases, with 18 bases between them. The CDR3 covers 18 residues. As DNA, the CDR3 is TGTGCCAGCAGTGAAGTGTTGACAGGCGTCCGGGCTAATGAAAAACTGTTTTTT. Translating it yields CASSEVLTGVRANEKLFF.

For this clone: Within the sample, other DNA sequences also encode this same CDR3. This rearrangement joins TRBV12-3 or TRBV12-4 to TRBJ1-1; D possibly corresponds to TRBD1 (6 bases). Between the trimmed V and J ends, which lost 2 bases and 5 bases, there was a span of 6 bases. This CDR3 comprises 12 residues. CDR3 nucleotide sequence: TGTGCCAGCAGTTTAAGGGGGACTGAAGCTTTCTTT. Its protein is CASSLRGTEAFF.